This paragraph covers one T cell receptor (beta chain) sequence. The antigen it recognizes is unknown. Sequencer: NextSeq 550. The Human TCR Profiling Kit (MiLaboratory) was used to prepare UMI-labeled 5' RACE TRB cDNA libraries. The full amount of extracted RNA was used for cDNA synthesis, and the full amount of resulting cDNA was used for PCR amplification. Libraries were prepared in parallel using an identical number of PCR cycles. In the source study's methods: With a minimum of two reads required per UMI, MIGEC and MiXCR pulled out about 52,000 +/- 9,100 unique UMI-labeled TRB cDNA molecules from each library. Each library averaged roughly 36,000 +/- 9,600 functional in-frame TRB CDR3 nucleotide clonotypes without stop codons. After each sample was downsampled to 5000 UMI-labeled TRB molecules, VDJtools was used to calculate diversity metrics such as normalized Shannon-Wiener and Chao1. Clonotype-size-weighted physicochemical properties of the central five CDR3 residues (interaction energy, strength, volume and Kidera factor 4) were computed in VDJtools. TCRdb reprocessed the reads, and each CDR3 protein sequence is entered once, without DNA. The authors' filters were not applied to this entry. The sample's table lists a count of around 60,000 distinct CDR3 sequences. The top ten clonotypes cover around 0.5% of the sample.

These data are taken from a study of CXCR3-negative and CXCR3-positive naive CD8 T cells (dated by TCRdb to between 2017 and 2020). For the study in its entirety: In total, around 140 million TRB reads were obtained, corresponding to roughly 1.5 +/- 0.3 million reads per library. Diversity and physicochemical repertoire analyses covered some eleven donors pooled from two independent experiments. TRBV-TRBJ cluster analysis included naive subsets from five or six donors and memory cells from 3 donors. What the work shows at the level of the full study, not this receptor alone: Similar TRBV-TRBJ usage was shown by naive CXCR3-negative and CXCR3-positive cells from the same donor, whereas distinct patterns were shown by memory cells. Freshly isolated PBMCs were used for most assays because CXCR3 expression partially decreased after cryopreservation. Comparably high repertoire diversity was found in both naive subsets, whereas much lower repertoire diversity was found in memory CD8+ T cells. Because surface CD5, which is linked to self-reactivity in mice, was comparable between the naive subsets, TCR interaction strength was also inferred from TRB CDR3 physicochemical properties. TRB CDR3s from CXCR3-positive naive cells showed higher hydrophobicity (lower Kidera factor 4), lower energy, and higher strength and volume indices than CXCR3-negative naive cells.

There are 17 amino acids in the CDR3, from cysteine to phenylalanine inclusive. No DNA is given. Reading the germline V gene gives CDR1 SGHAT and CDR2 FQNNGV. Each CD8+ T cell subset was flow-sorted in triplicate, and 300,000 or so cells per subset were placed directly into RLT lysis buffer. Naive CD8+ T cells were defined stringently as CD45RO-CCR7+CD27+CD95- to exclude memory contaminants. Standard density gradient centrifugation was used to isolate peripheral blood mononuclear cells from buffy coats. Naive CXCR3-negative and CXCR3-positive CD8+ T cells were flow-sorted using a FACSAria III. An RNeasy Mini Kit was used to extract total RNA from the sorted cells.

The chain was built from TRBV11-2 and TRBJ2-7. The sample comprised naive CXCR3+ CD8+ T cells from blood. The meaning of the sample's cell subset or site label: CD45RO-CCR7+CD27+CD95- naive CD8+ T cells expressing CXCR3 (TNR3+). This TCR came from a human donor in good health. Some clones in this sample may be carry-over from other donors' samples. The CDR3 protein: CASSLATAYVDSYEQYF.